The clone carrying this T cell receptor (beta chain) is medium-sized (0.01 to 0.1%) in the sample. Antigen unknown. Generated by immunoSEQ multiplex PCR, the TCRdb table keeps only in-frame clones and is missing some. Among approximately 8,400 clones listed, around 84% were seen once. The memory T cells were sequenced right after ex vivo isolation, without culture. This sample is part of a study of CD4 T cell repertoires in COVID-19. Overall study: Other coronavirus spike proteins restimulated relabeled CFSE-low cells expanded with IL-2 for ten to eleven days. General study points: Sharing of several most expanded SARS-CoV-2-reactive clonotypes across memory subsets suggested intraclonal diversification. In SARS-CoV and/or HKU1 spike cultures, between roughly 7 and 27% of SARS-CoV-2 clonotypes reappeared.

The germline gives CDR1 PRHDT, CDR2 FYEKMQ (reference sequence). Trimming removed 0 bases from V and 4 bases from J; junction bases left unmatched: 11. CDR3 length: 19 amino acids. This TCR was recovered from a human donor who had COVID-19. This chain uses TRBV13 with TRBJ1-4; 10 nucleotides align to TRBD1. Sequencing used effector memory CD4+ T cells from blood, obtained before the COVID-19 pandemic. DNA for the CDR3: TGTGCCAGCAGCTTAGGAGTGCTGGGACAGGGGCGTATTAATGAAAAACTGTTTTTT. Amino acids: CASSLGVLGQGRINEKLFF.